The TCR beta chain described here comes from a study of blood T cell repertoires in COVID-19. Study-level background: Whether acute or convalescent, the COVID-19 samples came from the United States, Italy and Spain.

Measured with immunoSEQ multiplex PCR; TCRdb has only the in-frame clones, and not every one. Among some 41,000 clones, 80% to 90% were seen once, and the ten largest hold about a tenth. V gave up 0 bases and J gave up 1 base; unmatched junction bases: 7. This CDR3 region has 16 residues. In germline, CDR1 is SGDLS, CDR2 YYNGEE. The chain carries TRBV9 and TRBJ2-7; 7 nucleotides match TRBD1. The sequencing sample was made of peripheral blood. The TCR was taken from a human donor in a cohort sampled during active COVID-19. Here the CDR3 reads CASSVGQNRGSYEQYF. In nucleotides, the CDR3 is TGTGCCAGCAGCGTAGGGCAAAACAGGGGATCCTACGAGCAGTACTTC.